This TCR beta chain was sequenced for a study of T cell changes during pregnancy in multiple sclerosis. In its sample, this clone was seen a few times. Germline-derived CDR1 and CDR2 are MNHEY and SMNVEV (reference sequence). The CDR3 length is 17 residues. The V gene lost 3 bases and the J gene lost 8 bases, with 25 bases spanning the gap. Produced via immunoSEQ multiplex PCR; TCRdb's table is partial and in-frame only. The table shows 79,000 or so clones, with approximately 90% occurring only once. This TCR was sampled from a female donor with multiple sclerosis, enrolled in a pregnancy study. J is TRBJ1-2 and V is TRBV27; D is unresolved. This specimen was peripheral blood, taken before pregnancy. The CDR3 is CASSFSQEYLLLGGYTF. For the CDR3, the DNA is TGTGCCAGCAGTTTCTCCCAAGAATACCTTCTCCTGGGCGGCTACACCTTC.